The 2 T cell receptor beta chains below all came from one sample that was sequenced in a study of blood T cell repertoires in COVID-19 (dated by TCRdb to 2020 to 2021). Library preparation employed the immunoSEQ multiplex PCR assay. TCRdb took over this immuneACCESS table, retaining in-frame rearrangements with V and J assigned. Such tables are incomplete; in checked studies, under half of the missing clones stem from an unresolved V gene, and the remainder is unexplained. This sample is represented by some 98,000 clones; approximately 80% of them were singletons. Clones ranked in the top ten supply around 25% of the sample. Sequencing input: peripheral blood. The receptors stem from a man in his 60s with acute or convalescent COVID-19.

This clone was picked up one time. V and J are TRBV19 and TRBJ1-6; TRBD1 aligns across 7 bases. Germline CDR1 reads LNHDA; CDR2 reads SQIVND (reference sequence). V shed 3 bases and J 7 bases; nucleotides not matched to a gene: 3. The CDR3 has 14 residues. CDR3 region: CASSITGANSPLHF. For the CDR3, the DNA is TGTGCCAGTAGTATCACAGGGGCCAATTCACCCCTCCACTTT. Full variable domain (outside the CDR3, taken from reference TRBV19 and TRBJ1-6): DGGITQSPKYLFRKEGQNVTLSCEQNLNHDAMYWYRQDPGQGLRLIYYSQIVNDFQKGDIAEGYSVSREKKESFPLTVTSAQKNPTAFYLCASSITGANSPLHFGNGTRLTVT.

This chain joins TRBV19 and TRBJ2-7; TRBD1 matches 7 bases. Per germline, CDR1 LNHDA and CDR2 SQIVND (reference sequence). Trimming cost V 5 bases and J 2 bases; bases outside gene matches: 3. The CDR3 consists of 13 residues. The CDR3 spells CASSFTGAYEQYF. CDR3 nucleotide sequence: TGTGCCAGTAGTTTCACAGGGGCCTACGAGCAGTACTTC.